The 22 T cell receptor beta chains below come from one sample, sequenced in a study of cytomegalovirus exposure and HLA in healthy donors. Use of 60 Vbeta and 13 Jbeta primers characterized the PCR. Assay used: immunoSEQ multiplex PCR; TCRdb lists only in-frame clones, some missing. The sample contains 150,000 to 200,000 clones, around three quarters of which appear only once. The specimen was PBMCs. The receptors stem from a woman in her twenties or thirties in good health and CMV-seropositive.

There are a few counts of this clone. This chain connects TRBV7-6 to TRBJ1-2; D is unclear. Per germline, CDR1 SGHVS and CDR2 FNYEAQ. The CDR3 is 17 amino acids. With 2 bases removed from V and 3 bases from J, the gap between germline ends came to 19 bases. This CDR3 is CASSLYQQTKRDYGYTF. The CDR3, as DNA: TGTGCCAGCAGCTTATACCAACAAACGAAGCGGGACTATGGCTACACCTTC.

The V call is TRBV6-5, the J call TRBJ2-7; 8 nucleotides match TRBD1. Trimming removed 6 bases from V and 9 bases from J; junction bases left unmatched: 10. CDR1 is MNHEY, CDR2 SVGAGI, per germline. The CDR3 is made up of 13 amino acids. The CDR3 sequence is CASRTDRVGGQYF. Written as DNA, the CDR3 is TGTGCCAGCAGGACGGACAGGGTAGGCGGGCAGTACTTC.

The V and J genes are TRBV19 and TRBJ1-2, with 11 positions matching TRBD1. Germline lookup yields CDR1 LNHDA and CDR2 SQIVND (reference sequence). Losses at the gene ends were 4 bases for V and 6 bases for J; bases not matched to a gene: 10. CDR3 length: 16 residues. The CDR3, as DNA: TGTGCCAGTAGTAAAGGACAGGGGGCTAACCCGGATGGCTACACCTTC. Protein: CASSKGQGANPDGYTF.

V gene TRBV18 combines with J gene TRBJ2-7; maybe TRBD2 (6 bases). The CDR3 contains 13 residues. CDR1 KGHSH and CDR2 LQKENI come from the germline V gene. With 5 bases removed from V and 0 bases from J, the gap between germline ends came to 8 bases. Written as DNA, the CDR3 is TGTGCCAGCTCAACGACTAGCTCCTACGAGCAGTACTTC. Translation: CASSTTSSYEQYF.

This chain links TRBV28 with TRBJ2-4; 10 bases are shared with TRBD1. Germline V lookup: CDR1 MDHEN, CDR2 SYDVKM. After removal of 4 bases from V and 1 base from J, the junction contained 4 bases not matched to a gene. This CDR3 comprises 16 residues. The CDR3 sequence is CASSSGGQGAKNIQYF. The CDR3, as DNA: TGTGCCAGCAGTTCTGGGGGACAGGGGGCCAAAAACATTCAGTACTTC.

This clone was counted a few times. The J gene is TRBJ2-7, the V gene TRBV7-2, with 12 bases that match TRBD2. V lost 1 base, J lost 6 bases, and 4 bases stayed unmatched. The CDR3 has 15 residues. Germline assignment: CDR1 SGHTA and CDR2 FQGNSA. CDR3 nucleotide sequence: TGTGCCAGCAGCTTAGTCCCTAGCGGGGGGGCCGAGCAGTACTTC. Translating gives CASSLVPSGGAEQYF.

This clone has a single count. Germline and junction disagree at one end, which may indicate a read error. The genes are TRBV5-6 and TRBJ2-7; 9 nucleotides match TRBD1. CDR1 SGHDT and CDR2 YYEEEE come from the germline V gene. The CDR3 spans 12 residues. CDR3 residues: CASSLAGTGLHF. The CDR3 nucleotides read TGTGCCAGCAGCTTGGCCGGGACAGGGTTGCACTTC.

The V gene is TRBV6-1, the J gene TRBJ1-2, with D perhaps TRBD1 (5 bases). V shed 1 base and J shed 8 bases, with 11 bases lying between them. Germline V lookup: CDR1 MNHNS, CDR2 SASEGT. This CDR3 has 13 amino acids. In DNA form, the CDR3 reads TGTGCCAGCAGTGAAGATCGGGGGTTAGGCTACACCTTC. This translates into CASSEDRGLGYTF.

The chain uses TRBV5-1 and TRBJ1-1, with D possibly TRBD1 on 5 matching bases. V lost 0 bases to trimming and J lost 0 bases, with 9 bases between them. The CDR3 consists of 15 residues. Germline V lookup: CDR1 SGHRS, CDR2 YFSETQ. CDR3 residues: CASSLGGVLNTEAFF. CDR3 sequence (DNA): TGCGCCAGCAGCTTGGGGGGGGTGCTGAACACTGAAGCTTTCTTT.

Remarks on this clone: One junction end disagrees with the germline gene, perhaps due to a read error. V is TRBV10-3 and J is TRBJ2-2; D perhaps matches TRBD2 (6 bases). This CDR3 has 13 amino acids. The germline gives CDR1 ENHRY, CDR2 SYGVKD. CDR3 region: CAISAQGGGELLF. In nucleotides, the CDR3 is TGTGCCATCAGTGCTCAGGGTGGCGGGGAGCTGCTTTTT.

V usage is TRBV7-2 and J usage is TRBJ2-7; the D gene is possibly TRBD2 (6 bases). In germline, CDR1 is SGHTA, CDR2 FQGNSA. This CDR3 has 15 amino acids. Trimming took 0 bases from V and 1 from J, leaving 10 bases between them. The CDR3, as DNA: TGTGCCAGCAGCTTAGCGGGGACTTATTCCTACGAGCAGTACTTC. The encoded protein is CASSLAGTYSYEQYF.

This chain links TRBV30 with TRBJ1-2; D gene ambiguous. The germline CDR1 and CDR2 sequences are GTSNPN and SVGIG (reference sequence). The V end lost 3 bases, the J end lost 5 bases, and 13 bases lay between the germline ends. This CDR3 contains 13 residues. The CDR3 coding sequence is TGTGCCTGGAGGGTTCCCCCGGAGTATGGCTACACCTTC. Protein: CAWRVPPEYGYTF. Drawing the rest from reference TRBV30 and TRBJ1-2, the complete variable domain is SQTIHQWPATLVQPVGSPLSLECTVEGTSNPNLYWYRQAAGRGLQLLFYSVGIGQISSEVPQNLSASRPQDRQFILSSKKLLLSDSGFYLCAWRVPPEYGYTFGSGTRLTVV.

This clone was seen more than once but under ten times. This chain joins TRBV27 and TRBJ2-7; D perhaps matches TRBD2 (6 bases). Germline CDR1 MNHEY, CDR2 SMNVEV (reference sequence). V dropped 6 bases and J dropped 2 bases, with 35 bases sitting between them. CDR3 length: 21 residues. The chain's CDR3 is CASSTPPRGVFRRGETYEQYF. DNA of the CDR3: TGTGCCAGCAGCACACCACCACGGGGAGTGTTTAGGAGGGGAGAGACCTACGAGCAGTACTTC.

CDR3 residues: CASSPQVSTTDTQYF. The CDR3 region has the DNA TGCGCCAGCAGTCCCCAGGTGTCTACGACAGATACGCAGTATTTT. The genes are TRBV5-1 and TRBJ2-3; no firm D call. V dropped 5 bases and J dropped 3 bases, with 16 bases sitting between them. Looked up from germline, CDR1 is SGHRS and CDR2 is YFSETQ. This CDR3 contains 15 residues. The variable domain in full, with the rest retrieved from reference TRBV5-1 and TRBJ2-3, is KAGVTQTPRYLIKTRGQQVTLSCSPISGHRSVSWYQQTPGQGLQFLFEYFSETQRNKGNFPGRFSGRQFSNSRSEMNVSTLELGDSALYLCASSPQVSTTDTQYFGPGTRLTVL.

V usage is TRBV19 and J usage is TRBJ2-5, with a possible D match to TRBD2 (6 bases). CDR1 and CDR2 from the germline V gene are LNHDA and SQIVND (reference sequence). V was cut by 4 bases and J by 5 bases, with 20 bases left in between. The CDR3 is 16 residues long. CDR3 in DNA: TGTGCCAGTAGTACCACCCGGGACTCCGGATGGGAGACCCAGTACTTC. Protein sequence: CASSTTRDSGWETQYF.

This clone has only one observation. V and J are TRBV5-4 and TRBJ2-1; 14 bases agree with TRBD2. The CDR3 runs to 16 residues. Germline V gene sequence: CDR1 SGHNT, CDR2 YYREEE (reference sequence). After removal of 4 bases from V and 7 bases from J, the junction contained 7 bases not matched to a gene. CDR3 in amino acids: CASSQTGTSGRNEQFF. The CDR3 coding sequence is TGTGCCAGCAGCCAGACCGGGACTAGCGGGAGAAATGAGCAGTTCTTC.

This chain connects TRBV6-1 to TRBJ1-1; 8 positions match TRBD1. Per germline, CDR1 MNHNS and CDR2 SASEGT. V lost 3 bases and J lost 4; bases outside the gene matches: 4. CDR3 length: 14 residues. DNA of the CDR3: TGTGCCAGCAGTGATCAGGGGGCGACCACTGAAGCTTTCTTT. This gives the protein CASSDQGATTEAFF.

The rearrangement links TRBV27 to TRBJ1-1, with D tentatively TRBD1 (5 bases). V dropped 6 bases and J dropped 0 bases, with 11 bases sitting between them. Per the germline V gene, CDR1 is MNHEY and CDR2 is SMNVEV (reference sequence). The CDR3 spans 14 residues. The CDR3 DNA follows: TGTGCCAGCAGCGAGACAGCTATGAACACTGAAGCTTTCTTT. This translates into CASSETAMNTEAFF.

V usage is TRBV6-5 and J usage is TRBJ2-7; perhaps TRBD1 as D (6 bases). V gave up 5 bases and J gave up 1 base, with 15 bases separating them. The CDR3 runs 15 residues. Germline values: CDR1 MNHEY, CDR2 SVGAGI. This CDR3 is CASSPPPQGSYEQYF. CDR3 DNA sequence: TGTGCCAGCAGTCCCCCGCCACAGGGATCCTACGAGCAGTACTTC.

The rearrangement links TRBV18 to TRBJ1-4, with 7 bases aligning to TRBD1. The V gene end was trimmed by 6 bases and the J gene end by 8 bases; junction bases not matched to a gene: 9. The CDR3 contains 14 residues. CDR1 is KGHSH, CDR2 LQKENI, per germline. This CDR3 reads CASSRGGAGEKLFF. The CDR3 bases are TGTGCCAGCTCGAGAGGGGGCGCCGGGGAAAAACTGTTTTTT.

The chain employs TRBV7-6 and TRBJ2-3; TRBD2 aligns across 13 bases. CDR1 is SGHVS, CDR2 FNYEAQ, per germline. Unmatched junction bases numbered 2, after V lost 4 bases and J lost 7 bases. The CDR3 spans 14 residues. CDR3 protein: CASSWGTSGNTQYF. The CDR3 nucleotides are TGTGCCAGCAGCTGGGGGACTAGCGGGAATACGCAGTATTTT.

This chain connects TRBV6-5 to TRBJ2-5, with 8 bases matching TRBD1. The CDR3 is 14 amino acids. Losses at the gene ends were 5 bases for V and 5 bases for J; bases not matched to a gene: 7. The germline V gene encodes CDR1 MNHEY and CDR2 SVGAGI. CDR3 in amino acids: CASSRARGPETQYF. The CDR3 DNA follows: TGTGCCAGCAGTAGAGCCAGGGGGCCGGAGACCCAGTACTTC.